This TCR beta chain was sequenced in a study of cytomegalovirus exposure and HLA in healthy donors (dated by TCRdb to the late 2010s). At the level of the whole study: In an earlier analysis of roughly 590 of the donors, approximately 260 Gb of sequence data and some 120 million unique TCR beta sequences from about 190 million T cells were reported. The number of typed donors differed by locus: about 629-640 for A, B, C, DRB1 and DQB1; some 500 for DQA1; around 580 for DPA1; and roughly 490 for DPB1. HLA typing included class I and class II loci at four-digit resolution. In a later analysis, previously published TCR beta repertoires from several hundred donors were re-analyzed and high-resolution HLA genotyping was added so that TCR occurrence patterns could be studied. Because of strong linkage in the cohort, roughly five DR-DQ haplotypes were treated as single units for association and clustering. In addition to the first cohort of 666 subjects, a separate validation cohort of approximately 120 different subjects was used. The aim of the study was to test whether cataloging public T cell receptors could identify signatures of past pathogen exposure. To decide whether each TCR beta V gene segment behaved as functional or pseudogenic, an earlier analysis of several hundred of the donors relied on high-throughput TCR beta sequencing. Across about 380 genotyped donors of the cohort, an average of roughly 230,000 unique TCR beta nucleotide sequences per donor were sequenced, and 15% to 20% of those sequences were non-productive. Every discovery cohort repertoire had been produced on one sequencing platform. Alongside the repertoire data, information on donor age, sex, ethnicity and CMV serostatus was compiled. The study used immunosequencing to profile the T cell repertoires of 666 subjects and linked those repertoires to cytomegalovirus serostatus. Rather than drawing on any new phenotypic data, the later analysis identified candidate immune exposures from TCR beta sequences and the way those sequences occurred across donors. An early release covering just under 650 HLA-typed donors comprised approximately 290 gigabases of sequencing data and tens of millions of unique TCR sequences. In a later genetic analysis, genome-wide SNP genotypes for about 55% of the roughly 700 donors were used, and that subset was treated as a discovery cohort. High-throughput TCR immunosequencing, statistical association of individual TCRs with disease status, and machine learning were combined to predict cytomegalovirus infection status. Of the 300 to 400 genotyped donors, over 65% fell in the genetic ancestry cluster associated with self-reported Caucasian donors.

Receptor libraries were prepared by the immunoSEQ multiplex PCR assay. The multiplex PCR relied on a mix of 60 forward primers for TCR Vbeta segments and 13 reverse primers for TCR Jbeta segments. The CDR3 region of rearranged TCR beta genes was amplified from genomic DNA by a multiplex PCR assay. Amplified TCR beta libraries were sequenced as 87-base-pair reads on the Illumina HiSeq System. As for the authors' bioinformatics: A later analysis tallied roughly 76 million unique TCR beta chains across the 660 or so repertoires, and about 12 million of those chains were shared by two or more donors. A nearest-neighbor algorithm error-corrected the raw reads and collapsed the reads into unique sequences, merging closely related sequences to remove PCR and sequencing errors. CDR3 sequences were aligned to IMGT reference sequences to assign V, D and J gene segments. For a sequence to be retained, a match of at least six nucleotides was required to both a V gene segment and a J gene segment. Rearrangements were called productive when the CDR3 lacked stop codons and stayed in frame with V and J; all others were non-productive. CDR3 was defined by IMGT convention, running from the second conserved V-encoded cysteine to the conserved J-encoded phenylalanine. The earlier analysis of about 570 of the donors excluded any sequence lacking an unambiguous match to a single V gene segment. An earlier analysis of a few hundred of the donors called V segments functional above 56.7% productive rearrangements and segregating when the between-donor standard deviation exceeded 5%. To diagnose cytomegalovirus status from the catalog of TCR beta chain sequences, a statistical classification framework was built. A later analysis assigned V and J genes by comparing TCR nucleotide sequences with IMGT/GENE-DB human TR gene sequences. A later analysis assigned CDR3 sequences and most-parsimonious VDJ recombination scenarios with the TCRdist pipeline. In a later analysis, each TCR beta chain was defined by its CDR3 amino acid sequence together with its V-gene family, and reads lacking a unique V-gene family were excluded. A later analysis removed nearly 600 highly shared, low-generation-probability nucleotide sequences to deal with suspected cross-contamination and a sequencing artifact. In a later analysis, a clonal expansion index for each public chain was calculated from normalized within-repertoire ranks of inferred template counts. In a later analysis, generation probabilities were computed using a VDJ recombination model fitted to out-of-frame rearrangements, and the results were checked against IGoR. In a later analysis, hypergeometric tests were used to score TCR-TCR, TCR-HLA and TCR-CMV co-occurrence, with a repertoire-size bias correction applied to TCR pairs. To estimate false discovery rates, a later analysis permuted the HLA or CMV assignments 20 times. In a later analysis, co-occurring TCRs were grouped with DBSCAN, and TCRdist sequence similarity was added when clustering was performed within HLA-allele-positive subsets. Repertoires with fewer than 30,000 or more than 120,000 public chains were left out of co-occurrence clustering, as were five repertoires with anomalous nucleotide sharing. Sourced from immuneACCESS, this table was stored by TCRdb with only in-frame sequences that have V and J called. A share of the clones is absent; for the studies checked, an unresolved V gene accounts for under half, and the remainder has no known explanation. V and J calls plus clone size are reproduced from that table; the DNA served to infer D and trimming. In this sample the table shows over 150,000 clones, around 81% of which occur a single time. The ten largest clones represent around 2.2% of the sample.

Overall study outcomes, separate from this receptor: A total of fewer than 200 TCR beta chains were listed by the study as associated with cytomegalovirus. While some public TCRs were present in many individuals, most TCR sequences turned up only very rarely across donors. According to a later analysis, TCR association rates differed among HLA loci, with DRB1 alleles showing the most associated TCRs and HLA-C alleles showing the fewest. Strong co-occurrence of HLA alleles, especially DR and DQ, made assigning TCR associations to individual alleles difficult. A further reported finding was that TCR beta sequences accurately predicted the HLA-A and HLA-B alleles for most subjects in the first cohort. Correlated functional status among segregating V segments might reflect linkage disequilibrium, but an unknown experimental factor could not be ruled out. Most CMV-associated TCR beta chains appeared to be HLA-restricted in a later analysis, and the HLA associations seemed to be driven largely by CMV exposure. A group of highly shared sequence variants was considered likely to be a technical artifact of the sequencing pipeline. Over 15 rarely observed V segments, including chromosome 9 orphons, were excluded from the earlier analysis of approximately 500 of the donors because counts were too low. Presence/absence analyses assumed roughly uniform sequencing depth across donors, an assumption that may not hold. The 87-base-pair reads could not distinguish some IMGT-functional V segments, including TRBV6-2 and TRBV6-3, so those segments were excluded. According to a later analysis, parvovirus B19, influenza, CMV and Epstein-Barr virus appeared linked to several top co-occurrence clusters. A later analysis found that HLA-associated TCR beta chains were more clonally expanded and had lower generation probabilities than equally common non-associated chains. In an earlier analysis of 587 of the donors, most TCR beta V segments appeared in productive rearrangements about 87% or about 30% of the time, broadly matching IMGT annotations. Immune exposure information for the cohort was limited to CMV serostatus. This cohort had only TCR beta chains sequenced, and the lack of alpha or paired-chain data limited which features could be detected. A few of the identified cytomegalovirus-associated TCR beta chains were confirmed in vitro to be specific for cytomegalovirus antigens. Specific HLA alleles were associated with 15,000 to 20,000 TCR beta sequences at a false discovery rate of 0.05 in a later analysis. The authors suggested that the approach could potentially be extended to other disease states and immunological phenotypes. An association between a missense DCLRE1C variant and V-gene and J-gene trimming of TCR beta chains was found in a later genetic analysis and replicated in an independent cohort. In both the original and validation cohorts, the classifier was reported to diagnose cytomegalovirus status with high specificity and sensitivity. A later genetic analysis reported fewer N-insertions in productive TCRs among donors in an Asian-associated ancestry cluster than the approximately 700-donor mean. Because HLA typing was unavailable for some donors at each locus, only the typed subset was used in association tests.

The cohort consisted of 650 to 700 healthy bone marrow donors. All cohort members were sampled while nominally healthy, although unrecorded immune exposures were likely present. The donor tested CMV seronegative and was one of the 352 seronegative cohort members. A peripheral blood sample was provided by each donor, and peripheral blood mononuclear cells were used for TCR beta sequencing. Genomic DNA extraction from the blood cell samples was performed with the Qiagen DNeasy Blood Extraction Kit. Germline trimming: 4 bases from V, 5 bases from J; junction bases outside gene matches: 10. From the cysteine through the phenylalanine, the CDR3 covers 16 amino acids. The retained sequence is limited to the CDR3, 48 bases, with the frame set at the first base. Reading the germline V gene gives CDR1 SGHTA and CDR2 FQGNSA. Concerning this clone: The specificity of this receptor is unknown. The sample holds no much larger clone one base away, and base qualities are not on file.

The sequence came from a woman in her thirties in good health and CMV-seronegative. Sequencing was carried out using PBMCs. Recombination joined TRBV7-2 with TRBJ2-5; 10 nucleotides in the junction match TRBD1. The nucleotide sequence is TGTGCCAGCAGCTCACGGACAGGGGGGTACGGCGAGACCCAGTACTTC. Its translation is CASSSRTGGYGETQYF.